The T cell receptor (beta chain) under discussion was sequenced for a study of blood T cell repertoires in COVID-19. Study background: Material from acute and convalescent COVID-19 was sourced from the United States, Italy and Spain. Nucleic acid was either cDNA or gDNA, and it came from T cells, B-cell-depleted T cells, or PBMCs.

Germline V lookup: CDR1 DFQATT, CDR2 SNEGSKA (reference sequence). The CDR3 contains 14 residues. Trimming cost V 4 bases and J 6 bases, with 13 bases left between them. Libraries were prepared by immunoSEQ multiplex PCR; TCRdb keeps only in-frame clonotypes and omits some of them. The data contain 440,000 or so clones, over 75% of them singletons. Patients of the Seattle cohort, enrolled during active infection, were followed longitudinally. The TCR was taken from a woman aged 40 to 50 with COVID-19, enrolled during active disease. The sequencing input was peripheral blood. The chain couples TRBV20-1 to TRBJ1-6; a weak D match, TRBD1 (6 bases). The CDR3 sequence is CSATEDSFNSPLHF. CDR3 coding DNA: TGCAGTGCTACTGAGGACAGTTTTAATTCACCCCTCCACTTT.